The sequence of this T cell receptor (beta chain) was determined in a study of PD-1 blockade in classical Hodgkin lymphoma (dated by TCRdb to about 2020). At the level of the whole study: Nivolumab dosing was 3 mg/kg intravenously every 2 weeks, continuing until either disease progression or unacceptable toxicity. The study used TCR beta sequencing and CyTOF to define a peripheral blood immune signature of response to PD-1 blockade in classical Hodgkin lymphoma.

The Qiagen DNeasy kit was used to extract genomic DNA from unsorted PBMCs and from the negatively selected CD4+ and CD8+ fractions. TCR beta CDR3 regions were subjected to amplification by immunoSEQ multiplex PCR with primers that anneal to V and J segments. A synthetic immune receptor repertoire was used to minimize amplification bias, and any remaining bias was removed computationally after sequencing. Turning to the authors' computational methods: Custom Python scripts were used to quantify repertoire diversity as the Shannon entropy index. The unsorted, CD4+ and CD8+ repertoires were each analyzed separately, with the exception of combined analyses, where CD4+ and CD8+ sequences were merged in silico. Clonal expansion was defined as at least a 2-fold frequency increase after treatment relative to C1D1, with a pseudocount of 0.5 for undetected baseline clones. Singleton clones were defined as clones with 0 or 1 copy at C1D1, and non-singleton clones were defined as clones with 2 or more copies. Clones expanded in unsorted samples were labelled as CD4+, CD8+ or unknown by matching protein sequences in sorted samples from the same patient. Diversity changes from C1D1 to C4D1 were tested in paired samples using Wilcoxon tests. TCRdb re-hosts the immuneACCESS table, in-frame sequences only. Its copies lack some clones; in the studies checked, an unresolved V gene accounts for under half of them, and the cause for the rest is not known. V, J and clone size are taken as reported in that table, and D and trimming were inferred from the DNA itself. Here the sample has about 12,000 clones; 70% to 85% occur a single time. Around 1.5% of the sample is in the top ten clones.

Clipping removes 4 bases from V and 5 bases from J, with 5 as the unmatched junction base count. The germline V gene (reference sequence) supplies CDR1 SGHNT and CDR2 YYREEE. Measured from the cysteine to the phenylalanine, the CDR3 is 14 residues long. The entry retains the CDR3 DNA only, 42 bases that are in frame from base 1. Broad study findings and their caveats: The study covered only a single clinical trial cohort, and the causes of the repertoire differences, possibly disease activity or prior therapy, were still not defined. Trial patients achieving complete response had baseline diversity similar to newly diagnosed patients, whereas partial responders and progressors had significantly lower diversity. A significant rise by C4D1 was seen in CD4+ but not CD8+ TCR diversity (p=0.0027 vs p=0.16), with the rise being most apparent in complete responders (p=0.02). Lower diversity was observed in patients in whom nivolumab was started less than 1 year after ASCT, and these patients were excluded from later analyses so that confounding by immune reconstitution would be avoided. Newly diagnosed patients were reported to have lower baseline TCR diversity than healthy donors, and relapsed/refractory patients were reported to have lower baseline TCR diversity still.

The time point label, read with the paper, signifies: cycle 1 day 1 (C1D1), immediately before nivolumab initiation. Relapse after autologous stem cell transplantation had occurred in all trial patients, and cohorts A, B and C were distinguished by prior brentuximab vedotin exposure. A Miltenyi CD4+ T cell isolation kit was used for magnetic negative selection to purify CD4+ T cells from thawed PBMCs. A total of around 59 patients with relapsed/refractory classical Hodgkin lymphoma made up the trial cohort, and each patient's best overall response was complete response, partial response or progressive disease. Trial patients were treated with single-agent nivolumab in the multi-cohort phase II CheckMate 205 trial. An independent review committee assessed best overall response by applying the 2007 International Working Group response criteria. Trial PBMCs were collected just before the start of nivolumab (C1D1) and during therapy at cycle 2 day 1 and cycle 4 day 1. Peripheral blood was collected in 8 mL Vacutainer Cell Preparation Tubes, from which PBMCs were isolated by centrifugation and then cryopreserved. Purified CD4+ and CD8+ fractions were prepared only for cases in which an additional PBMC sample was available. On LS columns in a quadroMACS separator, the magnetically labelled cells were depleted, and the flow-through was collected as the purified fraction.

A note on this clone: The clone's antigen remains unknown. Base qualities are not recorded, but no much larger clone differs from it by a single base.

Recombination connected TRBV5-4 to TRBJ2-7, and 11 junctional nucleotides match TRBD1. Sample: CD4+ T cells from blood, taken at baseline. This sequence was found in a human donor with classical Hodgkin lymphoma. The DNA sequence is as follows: TGTGCCAGCAGCCCGGGACAGGGGGTCAACGAGCAGTACTTC. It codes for CASSPGQGVNEQYF.